This T cell receptor (beta chain) was found in a study of neurological immune-mediated disorders. This clonotype appeared many times. TCRdb re-analysed the 5' RACE reads in MiXCR, keeping a single row per CDR3 protein. The sample contains some 41,000 distinct CDR3 sequences, roughly 2.5% of which appear only once. The CDR3 is 16 amino acids. The V gene end was trimmed by 4 bases and the J gene end by 0 bases; junction bases not matched to a gene: 4. In germline, CDR1 is KGHDR, CDR2 SFDVKD. This clonotype originated in a man aged 25 to 45 with multiple sclerosis. The chain links TRBV24-1 to TRBJ2-2; 7 bases agree with TRBD1. Sequencing input: PBMCs. CDR3 amino acids: CATSDEQGANTGELFF. The CDR3 coding sequence is TGTGCCACCAGTGACGAGCAGGGGGCGAACACCGGGGAGCTGTTTTTT.